The present T cell receptor beta chain was sequenced within a study of cytomegalovirus exposure and HLA in healthy donors. Whole-study results and caveats: Reports credit the classifier with highly specific, highly sensitive diagnosis of cytomegalovirus status. Common viral pathogens (according to a later analysis) appeared linked to several of the most significant clusters.

The PCR contained 60 Vbeta and 13 Jbeta primers. The repertoire was sequenced with immunoSEQ multiplex PCR; TCRdb's copy has only in-frame clones and lacks some. This table holds some 160,000 clones, approximately 80% found once. Germline V gives CDR1 LGHNA, CDR2 YNFKEQ. This CDR3 is 14 amino acids long. Trimming removed 3 bases at V and 6 bases at J, with 12 bases between. As to this clone: The antigen remains unidentified.

The sequencing sample was made of PBMCs. The clonotype was recovered from a man between 18 and 29 years old in good health and CMV-seronegative. The chain links TRBV4-2 to TRBJ1-5; weak D call: TRBD1 (5 bases). DNA of the CDR3: TGTGCCAGCAGCCAGGCAGGGTCTTTTCAGCCCCAGCATTTT. It is translated as CASSQAGSFQPQHF.